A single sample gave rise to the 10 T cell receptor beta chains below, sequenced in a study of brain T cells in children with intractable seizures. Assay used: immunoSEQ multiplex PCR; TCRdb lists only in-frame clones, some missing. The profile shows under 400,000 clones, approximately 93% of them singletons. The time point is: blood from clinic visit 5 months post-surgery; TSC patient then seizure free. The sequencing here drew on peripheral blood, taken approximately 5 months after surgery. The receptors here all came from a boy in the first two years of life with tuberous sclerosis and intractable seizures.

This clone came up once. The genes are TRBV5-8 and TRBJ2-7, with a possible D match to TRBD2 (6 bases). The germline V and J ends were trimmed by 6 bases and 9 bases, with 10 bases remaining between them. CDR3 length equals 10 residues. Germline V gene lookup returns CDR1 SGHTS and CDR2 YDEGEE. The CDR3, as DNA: TGTGCCAGCATCCCGGAGGGGCAGTACTTC. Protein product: CASIPEGQYF.

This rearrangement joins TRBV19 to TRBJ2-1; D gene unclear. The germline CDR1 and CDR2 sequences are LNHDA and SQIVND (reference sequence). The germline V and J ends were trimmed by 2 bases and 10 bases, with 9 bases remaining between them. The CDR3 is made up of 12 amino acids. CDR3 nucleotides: TGTGCCAGTAGTATAAATTCCAGGGAGCAGTTCTTC. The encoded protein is CASSINSREQFF.

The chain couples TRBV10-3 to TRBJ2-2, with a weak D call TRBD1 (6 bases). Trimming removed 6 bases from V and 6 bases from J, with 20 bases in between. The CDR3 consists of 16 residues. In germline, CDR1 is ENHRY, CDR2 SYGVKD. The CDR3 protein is CAIRGTGSKGPGELFF. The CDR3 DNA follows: TGTGCCATCAGGGGAACAGGGTCGAAGGGCCCCGGGGAGCTGTTTTTT.

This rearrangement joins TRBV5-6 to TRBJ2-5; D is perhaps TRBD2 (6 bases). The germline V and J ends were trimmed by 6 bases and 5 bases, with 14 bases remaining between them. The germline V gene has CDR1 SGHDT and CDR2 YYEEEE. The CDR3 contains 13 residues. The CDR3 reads CASTQSGRETQYF. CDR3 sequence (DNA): TGTGCCAGCACCCAATCGGGGAGGGAGACCCAGTACTTC.

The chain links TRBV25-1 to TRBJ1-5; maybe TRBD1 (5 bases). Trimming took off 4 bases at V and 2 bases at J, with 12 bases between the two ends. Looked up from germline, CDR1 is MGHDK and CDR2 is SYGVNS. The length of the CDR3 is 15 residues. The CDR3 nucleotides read TGTGCCAGCAGTGGCCCGGGGGAGGGCAATCAGCCCCAGCATTTT. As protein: CASSGPGEGNQPQHF. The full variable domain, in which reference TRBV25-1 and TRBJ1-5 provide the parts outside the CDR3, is EADIYQTPRYLVIGTGKKITLECSQTMGHDKMYWYQQDPGMELHLIHYSYGVNSTEKGDLSSESTVSRIRTEHFPLTLESARPSHTSQYLCASSGPGEGNQPQHFGDGTRLSIL.

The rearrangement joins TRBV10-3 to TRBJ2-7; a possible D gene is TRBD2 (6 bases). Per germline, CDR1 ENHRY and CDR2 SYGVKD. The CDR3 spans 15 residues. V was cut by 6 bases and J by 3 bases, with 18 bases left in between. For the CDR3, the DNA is TGTGCCATCAGGGGGGGACTGGGGAGTAACTACGAGCAGTACTTC. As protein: CAIRGGLGSNYEQYF.

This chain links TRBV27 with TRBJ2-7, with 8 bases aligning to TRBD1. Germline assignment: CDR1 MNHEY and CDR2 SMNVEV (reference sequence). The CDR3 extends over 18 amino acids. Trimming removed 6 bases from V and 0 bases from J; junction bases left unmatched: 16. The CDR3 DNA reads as TGTGCCAGCAGCGCCAGGGGGCGGGACGTTGGTACCTCCTACGAGCAGTACTTC. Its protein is CASSARGRDVGTSYEQYF.

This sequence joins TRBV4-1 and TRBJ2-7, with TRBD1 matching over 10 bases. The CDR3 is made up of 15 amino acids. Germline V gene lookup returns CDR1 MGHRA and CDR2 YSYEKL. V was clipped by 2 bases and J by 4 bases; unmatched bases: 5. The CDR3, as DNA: TGCGCCAGCAGCCAACCGGGACAGGGGTTGTACGAGCAGTACTTC. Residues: CASSQPGQGLYEQYF.

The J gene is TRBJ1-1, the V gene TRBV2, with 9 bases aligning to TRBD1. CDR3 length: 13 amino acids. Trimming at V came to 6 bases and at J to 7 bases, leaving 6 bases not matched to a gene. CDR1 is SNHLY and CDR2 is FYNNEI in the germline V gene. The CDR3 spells CASRDRGTNEAFF. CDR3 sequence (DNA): TGTGCCAGCAGGGACAGGGGAACGAATGAAGCTTTCTTT.

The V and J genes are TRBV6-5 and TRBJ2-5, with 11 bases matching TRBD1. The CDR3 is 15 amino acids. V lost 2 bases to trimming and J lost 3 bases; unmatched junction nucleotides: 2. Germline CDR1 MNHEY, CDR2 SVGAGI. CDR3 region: CASSYPGQGEETQYF. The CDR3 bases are TGTGCCAGCAGTTACCCGGGACAGGGGGAAGAGACCCAGTACTTC.